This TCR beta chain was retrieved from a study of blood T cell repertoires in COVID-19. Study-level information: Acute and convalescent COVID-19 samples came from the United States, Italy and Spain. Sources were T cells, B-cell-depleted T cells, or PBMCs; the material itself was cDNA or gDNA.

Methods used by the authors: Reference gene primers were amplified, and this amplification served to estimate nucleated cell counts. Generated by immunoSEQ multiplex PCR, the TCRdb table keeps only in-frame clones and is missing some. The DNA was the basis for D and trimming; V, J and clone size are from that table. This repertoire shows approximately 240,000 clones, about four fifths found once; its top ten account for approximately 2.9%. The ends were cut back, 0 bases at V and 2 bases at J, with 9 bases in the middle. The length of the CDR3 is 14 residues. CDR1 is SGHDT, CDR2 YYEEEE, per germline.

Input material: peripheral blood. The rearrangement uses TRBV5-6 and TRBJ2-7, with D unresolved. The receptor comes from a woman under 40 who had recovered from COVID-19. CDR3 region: CASSLAGETYEQYF. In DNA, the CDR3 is TGTGCCAGCAGCTTGGCCGGAGAGACCTACGAGCAGTACTTC. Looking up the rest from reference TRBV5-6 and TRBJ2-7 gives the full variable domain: DAGVTQSPTHLIKTRGQQVTLRCSPKSGHDTVSWYQQALGQGPQFIFQYYEEEERQRGNFPDRFSGHQFPNYSSELNVNALLLGDSALYLCASSLAGETYEQYFGPGTRLTVT.